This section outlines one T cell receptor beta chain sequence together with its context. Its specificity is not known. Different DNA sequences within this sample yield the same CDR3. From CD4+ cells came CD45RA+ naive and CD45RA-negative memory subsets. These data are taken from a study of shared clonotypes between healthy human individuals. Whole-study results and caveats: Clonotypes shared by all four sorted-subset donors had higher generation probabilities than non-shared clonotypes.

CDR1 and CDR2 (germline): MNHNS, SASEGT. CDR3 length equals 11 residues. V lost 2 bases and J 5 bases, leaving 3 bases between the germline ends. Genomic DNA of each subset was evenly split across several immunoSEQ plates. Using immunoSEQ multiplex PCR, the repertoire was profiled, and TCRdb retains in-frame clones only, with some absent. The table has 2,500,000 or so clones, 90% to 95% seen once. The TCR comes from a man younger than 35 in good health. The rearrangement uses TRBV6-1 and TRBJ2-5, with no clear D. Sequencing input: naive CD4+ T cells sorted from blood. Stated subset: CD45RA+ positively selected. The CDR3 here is CASSERETQYF. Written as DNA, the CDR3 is TGTGCCAGCAGTGAAAGGGAGACCCAGTACTTC.